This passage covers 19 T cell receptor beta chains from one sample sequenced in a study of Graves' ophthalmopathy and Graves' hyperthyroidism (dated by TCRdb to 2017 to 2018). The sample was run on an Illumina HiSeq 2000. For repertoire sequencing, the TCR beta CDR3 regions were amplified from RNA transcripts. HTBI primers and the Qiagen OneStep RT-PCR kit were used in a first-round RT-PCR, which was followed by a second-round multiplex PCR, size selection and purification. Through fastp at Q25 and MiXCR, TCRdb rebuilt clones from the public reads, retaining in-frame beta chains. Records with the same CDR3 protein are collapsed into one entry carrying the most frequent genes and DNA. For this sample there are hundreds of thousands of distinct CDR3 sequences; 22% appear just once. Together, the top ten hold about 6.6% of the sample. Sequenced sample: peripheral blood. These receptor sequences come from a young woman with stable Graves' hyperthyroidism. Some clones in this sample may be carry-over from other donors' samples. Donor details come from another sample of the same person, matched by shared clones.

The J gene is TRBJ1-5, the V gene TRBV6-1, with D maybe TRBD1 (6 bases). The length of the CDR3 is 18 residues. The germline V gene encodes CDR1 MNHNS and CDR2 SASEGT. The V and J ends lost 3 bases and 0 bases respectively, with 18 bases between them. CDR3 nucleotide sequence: TGTGCCAGCAGTGAGTACGGGACATTCTCGTATAGCAATCAGCCCCAGCATTTT. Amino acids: CASSEYGTFSYSNQPQHF.

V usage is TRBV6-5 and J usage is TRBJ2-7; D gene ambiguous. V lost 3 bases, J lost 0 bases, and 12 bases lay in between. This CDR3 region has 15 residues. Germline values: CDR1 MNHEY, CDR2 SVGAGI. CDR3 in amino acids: CASSYGSRSSYEQYF. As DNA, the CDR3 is TGTGCCAGCAGTTATGGGTCGAGGTCCTCCTACGAGCAGTACTTC.

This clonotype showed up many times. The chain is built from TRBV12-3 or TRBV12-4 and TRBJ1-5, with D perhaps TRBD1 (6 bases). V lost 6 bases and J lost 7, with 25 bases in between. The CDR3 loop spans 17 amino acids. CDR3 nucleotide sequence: TGTGCCAGCAGCCCCGGCCCCTTATGGGGGCCCGAACAGCCCCAGCATTTT. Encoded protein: CASSPGPLWGPEQPQHF.

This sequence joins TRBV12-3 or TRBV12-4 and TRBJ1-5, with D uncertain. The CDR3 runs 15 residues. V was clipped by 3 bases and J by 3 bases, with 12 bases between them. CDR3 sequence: CASSFGWNDNQPQHF. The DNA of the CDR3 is TGTGCCAGCAGTTTCGGGTGGAACGACAATCAGCCCCAGCATTTT.

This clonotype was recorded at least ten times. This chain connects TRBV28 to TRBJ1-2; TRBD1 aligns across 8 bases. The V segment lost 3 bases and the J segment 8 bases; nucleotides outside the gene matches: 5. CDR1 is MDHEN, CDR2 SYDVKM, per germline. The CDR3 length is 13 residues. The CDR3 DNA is TGTGCCAGCAGTTTTCAGGGGGCGCGAGGCTACACCTTC. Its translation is CASSFQGARGYTF.

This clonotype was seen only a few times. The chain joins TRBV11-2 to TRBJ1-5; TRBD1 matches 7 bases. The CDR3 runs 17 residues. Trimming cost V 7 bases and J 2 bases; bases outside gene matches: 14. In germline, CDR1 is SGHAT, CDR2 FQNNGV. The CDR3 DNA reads TGTGCCAGCAACCCCAGCCTTACAGGGGAGGGCAATCAGCCCCAGCATTTT. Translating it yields CASNPSLTGEGNQPQHF.

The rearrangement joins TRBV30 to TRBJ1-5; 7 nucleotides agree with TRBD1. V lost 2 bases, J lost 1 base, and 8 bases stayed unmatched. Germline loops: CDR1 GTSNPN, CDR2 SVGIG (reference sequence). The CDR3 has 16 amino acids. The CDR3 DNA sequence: TGTGCCTGGAGTAACCGAGCAGGGGGGAGCAATCAGCCCCAGCATTTT. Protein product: CAWSNRAGGSNQPQHF. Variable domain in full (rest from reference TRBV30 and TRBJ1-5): SQTIHQWPATLVQPVGSPLSLECTVEGTSNPNLYWYRQAAGRGLQLLFYSVGIGQISSEVPQNLSASRPQDRQFILSSKKLLLSDSGFYLCAWSNRAGGSNQPQHFGDGTRLSIL.

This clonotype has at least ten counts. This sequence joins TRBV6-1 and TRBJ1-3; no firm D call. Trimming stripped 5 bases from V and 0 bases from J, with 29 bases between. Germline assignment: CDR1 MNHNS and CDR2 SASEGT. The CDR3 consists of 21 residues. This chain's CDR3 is CASSNTLFSAGRPNSGNTIYF. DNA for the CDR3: TGTGCCAGCAGTAATACGCTTTTCTCGGCCGGTCGTCCCAACTCTGGAAACACCATATATTTT.

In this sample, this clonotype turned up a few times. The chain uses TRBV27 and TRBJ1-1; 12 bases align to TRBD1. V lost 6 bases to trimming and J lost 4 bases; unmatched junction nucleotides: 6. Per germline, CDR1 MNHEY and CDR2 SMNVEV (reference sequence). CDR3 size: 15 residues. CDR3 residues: CASSLGQGASTEAFF. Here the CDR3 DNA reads TGTGCCAGCAGCCTGGGACAGGGGGCGAGCACTGAAGCTTTCTTT.

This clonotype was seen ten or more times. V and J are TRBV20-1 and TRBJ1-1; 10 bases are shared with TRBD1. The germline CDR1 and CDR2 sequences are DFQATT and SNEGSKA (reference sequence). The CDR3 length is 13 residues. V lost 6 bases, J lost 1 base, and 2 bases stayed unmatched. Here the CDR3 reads CSARQGANTEAFF. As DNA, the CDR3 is TGCAGTGCAAGACAGGGGGCGAACACTGAAGCTTTCTTT.

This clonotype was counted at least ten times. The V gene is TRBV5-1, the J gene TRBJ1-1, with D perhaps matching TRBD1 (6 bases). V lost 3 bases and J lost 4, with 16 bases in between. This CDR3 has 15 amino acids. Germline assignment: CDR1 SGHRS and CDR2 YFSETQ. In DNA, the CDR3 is TGCGCCAGCAGCTCGTCAACAGGGAGGAGCACTGAAGCTTTCTTT. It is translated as CASSSSTGRSTEAFF. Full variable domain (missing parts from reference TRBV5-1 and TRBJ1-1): KAGVTQTPRYLIKTRGQQVTLSCSPISGHRSVSWYQQTPGQGLQFLFEYFSETQRNKGNFPGRFSGRQFSNSRSEMNVSTLELGDSALYLCASSSSTGRSTEAFFGQGTRLTVV.

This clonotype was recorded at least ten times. The CDR3 sequence is CASSYGSTDTQYF. The CDR3 DNA reads TGTGCCAGCAGTTACGGGAGCACAGATACGCAGTATTTT. The chain recombines TRBV6-5 with TRBJ2-3; D remains ambiguous. The CDR3 covers 13 residues. The germline gives CDR1 MNHEY, CDR2 SVGAGI. Trimming shortened V by 2 bases and J by 0 bases, and 3 bases separated the two germline ends.

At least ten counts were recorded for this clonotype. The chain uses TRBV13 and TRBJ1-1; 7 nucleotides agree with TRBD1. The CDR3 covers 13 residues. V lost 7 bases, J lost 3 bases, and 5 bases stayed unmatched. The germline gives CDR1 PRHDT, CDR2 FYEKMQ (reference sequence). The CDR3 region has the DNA TGTGCCAGCAAGCGGGGACAGTACACTGAAGCTTTCTTT. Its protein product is CASKRGQYTEAFF.

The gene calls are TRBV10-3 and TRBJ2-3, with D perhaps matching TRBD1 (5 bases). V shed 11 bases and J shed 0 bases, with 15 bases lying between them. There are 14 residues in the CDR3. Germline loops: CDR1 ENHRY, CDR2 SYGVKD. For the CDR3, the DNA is TGTGCCGCCGCTACAAAGGGGAGCACAGATACGCAGTATTTT. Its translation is CAAATKGSTDTQYF.

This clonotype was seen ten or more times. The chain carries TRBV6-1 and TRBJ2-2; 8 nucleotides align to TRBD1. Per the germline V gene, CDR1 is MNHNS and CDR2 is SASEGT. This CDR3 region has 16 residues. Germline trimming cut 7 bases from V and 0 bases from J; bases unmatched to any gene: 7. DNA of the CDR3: TGTGCCAGCAACAGACAGGGGAACGCGAACACCGGGGAGCTGTTTTTT. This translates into CASNRQGNANTGELFF.

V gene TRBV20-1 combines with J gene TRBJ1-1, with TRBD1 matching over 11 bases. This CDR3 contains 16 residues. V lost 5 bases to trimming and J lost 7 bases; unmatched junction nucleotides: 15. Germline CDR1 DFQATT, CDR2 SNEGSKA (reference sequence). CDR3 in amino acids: CSAGQGAGLGSGEAFF. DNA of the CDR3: TGCAGTGCTGGACAGGGGGCAGGGTTAGGGTCCGGTGAAGCTTTCTTT.

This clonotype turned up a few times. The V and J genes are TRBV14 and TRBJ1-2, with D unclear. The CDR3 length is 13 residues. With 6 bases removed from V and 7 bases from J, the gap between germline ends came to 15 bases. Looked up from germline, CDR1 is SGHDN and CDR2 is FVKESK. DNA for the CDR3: TGTGCCAGCAGTCGGACGGTTGCGGGTGGCTACACCTTC. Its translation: CASSRTVAGGYTF.

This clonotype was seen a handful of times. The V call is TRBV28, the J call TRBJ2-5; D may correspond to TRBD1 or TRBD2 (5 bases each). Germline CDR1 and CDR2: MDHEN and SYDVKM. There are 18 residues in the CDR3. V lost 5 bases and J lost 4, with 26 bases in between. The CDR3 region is CASSPTRWGNGPPETQYF. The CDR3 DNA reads TGTGCCAGCAGTCCTACTCGGTGGGGGAATGGACCCCCAGAGACCCAGTACTTC.

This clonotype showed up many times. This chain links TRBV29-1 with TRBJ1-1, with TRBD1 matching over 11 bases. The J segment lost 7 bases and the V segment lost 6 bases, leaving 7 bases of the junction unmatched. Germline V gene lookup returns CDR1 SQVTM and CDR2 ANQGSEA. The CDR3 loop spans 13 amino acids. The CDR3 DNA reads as TGCAGCGTCGTGGGGGGGACAGGGGGTGAAGCTTTCTTT. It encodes CSVVGGTGGEAFF.